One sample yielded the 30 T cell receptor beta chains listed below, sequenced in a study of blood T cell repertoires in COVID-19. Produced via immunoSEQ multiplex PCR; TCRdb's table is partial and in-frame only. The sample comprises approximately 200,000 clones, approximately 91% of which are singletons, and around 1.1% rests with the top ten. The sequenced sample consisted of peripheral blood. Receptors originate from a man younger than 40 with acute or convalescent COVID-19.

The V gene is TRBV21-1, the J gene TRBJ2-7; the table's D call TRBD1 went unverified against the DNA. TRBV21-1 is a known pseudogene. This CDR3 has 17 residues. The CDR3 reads CASSSIATGSSFYEQYF. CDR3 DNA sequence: TGTGCCAGCAGCAGCATCGCGACAGGATCTTCTTTCTACGAGCAGTACTTC.

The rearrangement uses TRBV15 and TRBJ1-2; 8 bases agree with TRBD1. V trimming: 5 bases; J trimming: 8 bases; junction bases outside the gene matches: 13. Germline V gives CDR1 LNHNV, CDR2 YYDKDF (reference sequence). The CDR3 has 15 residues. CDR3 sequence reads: CATSRAYDRGNGYTF. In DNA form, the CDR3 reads TGTGCCACCAGCCGAGCTTATGACAGGGGAAACGGCTACACCTTC.

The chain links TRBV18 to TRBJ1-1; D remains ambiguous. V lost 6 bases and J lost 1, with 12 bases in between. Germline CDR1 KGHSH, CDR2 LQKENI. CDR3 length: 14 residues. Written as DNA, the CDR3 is TGTGCCAGCTCCCCGGCACAGCCGAACACTGAAGCTTTCTTT. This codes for CASSPAQPNTEAFF.

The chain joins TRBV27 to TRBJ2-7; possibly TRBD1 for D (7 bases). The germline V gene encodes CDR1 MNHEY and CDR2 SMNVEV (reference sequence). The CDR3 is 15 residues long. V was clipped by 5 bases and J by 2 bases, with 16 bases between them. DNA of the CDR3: TGTGCCAGCAGTGCACAGGGGAGGCCCCCCTACGAGCAGTACTTC. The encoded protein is CASSAQGRPPYEQYF.

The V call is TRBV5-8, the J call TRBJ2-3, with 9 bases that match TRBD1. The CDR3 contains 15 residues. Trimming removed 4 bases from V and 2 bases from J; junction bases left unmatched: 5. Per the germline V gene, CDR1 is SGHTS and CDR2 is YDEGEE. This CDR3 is CASSPGQGVTDTQYF. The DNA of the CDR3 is TGTGCCAGCAGCCCGGGACAGGGAGTCACAGATACGCAGTATTTT.

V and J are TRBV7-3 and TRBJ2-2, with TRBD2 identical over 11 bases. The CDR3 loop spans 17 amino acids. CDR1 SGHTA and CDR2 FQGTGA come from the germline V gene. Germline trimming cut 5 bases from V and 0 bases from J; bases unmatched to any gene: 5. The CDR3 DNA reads TGTGCCAGCAGCCCGGGACTAGCGGTCGCGAACACCGGGGAGCTGTTTTTT. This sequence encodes CASSPGLAVANTGELFF.

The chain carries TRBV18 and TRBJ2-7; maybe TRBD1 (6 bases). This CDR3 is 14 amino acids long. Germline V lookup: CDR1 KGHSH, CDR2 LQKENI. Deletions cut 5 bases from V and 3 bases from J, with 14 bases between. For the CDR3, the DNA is TGTGCCAGCTCAAACTCGACAGGTTACTACGAGCAGTACTTC. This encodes CASSNSTGYYEQYF.

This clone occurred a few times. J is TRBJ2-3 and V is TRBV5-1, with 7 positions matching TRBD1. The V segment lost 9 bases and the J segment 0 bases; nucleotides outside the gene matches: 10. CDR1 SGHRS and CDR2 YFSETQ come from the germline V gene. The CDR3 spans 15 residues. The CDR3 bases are TGCGCCACCTCGATCGGGACAGCTAGCACAGATACGCAGTATTTT. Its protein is CATSIGTASTDTQYF.

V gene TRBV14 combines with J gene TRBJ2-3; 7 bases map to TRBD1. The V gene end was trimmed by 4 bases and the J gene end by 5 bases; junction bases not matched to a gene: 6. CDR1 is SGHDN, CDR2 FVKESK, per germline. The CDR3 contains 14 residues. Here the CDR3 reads CASSRDRAVDTQYF. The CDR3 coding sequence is TGTGCCAGCAGCCGAGACAGGGCGGTAGATACGCAGTATTTT.

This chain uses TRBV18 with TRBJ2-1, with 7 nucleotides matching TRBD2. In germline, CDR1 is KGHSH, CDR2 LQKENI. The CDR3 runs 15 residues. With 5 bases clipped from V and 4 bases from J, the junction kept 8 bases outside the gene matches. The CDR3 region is CASSTAGVAYNEQFF. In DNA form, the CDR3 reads TGTGCCAGCTCAACTGCGGGAGTTGCTTACAATGAGCAGTTCTTC.

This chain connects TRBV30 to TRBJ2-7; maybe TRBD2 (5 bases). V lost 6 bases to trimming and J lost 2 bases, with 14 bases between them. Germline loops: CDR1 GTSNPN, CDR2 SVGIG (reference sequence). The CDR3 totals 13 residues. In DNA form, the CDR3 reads TGTGCCTGTTTGAGGAGGCCGCCCTACGAGCAGTACTTC. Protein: CACLRRPPYEQYF.

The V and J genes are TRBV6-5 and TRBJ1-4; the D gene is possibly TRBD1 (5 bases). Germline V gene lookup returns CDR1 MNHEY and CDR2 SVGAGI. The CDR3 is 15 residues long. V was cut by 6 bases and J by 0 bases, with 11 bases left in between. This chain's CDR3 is CASRAGPATNEKLFF. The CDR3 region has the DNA TGTGCCAGCAGGGCGGGGCCTGCAACTAATGAAAAACTGTTTTTT.

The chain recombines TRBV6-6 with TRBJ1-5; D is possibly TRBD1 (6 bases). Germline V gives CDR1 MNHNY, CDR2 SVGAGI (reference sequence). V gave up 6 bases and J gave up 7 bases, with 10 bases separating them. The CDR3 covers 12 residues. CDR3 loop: CASRETGQPQHF. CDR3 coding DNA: TGTGCCAGCAGAGAGACAGGCCAGCCCCAGCATTTT.

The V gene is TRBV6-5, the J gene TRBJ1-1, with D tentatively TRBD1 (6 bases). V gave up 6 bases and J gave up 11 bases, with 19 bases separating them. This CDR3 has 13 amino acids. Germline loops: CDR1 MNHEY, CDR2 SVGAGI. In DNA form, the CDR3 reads TGTGCCAGCAGAAGCCCTCGGGGAGGGGGGGCTTTCTTT. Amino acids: CASRSPRGGGAFF.

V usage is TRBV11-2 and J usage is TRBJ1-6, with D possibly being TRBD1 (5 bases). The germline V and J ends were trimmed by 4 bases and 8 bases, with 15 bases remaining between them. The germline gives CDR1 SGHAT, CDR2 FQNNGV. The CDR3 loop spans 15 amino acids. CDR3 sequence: CASSSNGGRYSPLHF. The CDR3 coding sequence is TGTGCCAGCAGCTCTAATGGGGGGAGATATTCACCCCTCCACTTT.

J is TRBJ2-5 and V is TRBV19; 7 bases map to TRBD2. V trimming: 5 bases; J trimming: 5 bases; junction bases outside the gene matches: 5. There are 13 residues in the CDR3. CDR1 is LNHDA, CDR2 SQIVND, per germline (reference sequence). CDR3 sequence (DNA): TGTGCCAGTAGTCCAGCGGGACGGGAGACCCAGTACTTC. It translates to CASSPAGRETQYF.

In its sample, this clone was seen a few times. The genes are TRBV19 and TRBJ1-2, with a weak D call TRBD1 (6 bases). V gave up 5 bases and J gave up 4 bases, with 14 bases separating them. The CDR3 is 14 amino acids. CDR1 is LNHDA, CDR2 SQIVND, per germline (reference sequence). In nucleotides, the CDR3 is TGTGCCAGTAGTCCGTGGGGGGGCGTCTATGGCTACACCTTC. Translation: CASSPWGGVYGYTF.

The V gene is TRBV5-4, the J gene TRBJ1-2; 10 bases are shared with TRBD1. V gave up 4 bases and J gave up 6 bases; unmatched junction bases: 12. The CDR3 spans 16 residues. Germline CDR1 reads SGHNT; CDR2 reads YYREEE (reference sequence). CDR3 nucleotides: TGTGCCAGCAGCCAACTTCCCTCCGGGACAGGGGATGGCTACACCTTC. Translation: CASSQLPSGTGDGYTF.

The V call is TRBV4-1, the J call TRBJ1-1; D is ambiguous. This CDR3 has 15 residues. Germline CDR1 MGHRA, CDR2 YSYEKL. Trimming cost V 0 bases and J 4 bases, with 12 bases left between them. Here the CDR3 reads CASSQDVMSVTEAFF. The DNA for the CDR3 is TGCGCCAGCAGCCAAGATGTCATGTCGGTCACTGAAGCTTTCTTT.

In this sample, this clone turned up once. The CDR3 region is CATSRPPQGNTEAFF. CDR3 coding DNA: TGTGCCACCAGCAGACCCCCACAGGGGAACACTGAAGCTTTCTTT. The rearrangement links TRBV15 to TRBJ1-1, with D tentatively TRBD1 (6 bases). Deletions cut 2 bases from V and 1 base from J, with 11 bases between. The CDR3 loop spans 15 amino acids. CDR1 and CDR2 from the germline V gene are LNHNV and YYDKDF (reference sequence).

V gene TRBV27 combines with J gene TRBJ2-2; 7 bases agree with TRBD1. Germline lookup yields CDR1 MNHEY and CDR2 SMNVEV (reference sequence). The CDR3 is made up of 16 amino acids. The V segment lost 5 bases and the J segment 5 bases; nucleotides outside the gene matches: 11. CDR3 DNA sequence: TGTGCCAGCAGTGCATCGACAGGGTTTAGAACCGGGGAGCTGTTTTTT. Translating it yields CASSASTGFRTGELFF.

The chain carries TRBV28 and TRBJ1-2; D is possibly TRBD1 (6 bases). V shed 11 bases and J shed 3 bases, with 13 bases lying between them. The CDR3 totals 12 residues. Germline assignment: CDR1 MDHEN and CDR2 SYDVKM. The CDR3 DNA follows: TGTGCCTCTTCGACAGGCGACTATGGCTACACCTTC. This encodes CASSTGDYGYTF.

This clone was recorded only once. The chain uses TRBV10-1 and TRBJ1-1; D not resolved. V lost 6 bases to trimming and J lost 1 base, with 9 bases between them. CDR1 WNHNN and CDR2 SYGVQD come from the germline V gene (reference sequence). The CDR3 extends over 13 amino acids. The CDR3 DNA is TGCGCCAGCAGCCTAGATCAGAACACTGAAGCTTTCTTT. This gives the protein CASSLDQNTEAFF.

Here the CDR3 DNA reads TGCGCCAGCAGCTTGGCCGTTTCGGCAGGGGGTAGGGGCGAGGAGACCCAGTACTTC. This translates into CASSLAVSAGGRGEETQYF. V is TRBV5-1 and J is TRBJ2-5, with TRBD1 matching over 7 bases. The ends lost 0 bases at V and 5 bases at J; junction bases unmatched: 19. Looked up from germline, CDR1 is SGHRS and CDR2 is YFSETQ. This CDR3 is 19 amino acids long.

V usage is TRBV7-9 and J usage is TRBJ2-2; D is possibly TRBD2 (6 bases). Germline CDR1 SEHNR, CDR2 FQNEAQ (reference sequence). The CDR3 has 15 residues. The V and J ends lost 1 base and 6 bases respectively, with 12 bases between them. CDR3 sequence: CASSLVGGNSGELFF. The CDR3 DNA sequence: TGTGCCAGCAGCTTAGTCGGCGGGAATTCCGGGGAGCTGTTTTTT.

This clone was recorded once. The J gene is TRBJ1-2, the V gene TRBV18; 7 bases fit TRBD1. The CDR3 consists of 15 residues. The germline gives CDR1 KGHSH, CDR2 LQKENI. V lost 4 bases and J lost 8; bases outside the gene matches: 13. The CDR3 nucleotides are TGTGCCAGCTCACGACGAACAGGGGCCGAGGGCGGCTACACCTTC. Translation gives CASSRRTGAEGGYTF.

The CDR3 bases are TGCGCCACCAGGACCGGGACAGGGTCGCAGGAGCAGTACTTC. Its protein product is CATRTGTGSQEQYF. The chain joins TRBV5-1 to TRBJ2-7; 9 nucleotides line up with TRBD1. This CDR3 comprises 14 residues. V dropped 9 bases and J dropped 7; count of bases not matched to a gene: 14. Germline CDR1 SGHRS, CDR2 YFSETQ.

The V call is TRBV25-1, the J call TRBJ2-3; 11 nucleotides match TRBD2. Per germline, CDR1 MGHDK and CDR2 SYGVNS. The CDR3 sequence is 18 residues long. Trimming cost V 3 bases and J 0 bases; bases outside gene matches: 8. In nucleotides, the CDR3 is TGTGCCAGCAGTGAGGGACTAGCGGTTTTACGTAGCACAGATACGCAGTATTTT. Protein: CASSEGLAVLRSTDTQYF.

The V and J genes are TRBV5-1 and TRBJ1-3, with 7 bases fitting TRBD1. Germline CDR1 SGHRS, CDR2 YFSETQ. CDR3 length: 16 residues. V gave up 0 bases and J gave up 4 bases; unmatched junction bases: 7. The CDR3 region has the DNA TGCGCCAGCAGCTTGGAGGCACAGGGGTCAGGAAACACCATATATTTT. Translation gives CASSLEAQGSGNTIYF.

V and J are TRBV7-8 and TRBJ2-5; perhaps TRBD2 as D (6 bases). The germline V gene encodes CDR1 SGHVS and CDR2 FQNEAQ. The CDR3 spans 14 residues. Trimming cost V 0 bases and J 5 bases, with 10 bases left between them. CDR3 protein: CASSLARLGETQYF. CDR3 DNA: TGTGCCAGCAGCTTAGCTAGACTAGGCGAGACCCAGTACTTC.